Listed below are T cell receptor beta chains from one sample, sequenced in a study of control samples from healthy donors and cancer patients. Assay: immunoSEQ multiplex PCR; the TCRdb copy retains only in-frame clones and omits some. The profile shows roughly 190,000 clones, 90% to 95% of them singletons. Sequencing was performed on blood. The receptors were sampled from a man aged 30 to 45 in good health. Each CDR3 is given with its conserved first and last residue. D genes are given only for firm matches. Not every row has a clone size; where given, it reads once, few, many or a size class.

size | J | D | V | CDR3 | DNA
NA | TRBJ2-1 | NA | TRBV16 | CASSQYSDEQFF | TGTGCCAGCAGCCAATATTCCGATGAGCAGTTCTTC
NA | TRBJ1-6 | TRBD1 | TRBV25-1 | CASSDLQGEKYNSPLHF | TGTGCCAGCAGTGACCTCCAGGGGGAAAAGTATAATTCACCCCTCCACTTT
NA | TRBJ1-2 | NA | TRBV27 | CASSLMYAGLHGYTF | TGTGCCAGCAGTTTAATGTATGCAGGGCTTCATGGCTACACCTTC
NA | TRBJ2-1 | NA | TRBV6-5 | CASSPLSAANEQFF | TGTGCCAGCAGTCCCCTCTCCGCTGCGAATGAGCAGTTCTTC
NA | TRBJ1-1 | TRBD1 | TRBV29-1 | CSVKRDRKDTEAFF | TGCAGCGTTAAGAGGGACAGGAAAGACACTGAAGCTTTCTTT
once | TRBJ1-2 | NA | TRBV29-1 | CSVEVPGFVDGYTF | TGCAGCGTTGAAGTCCCGGGATTCGTCGATGGCTACACCTTC
once | TRBJ2-7 | NA | TRBV7-9 | CASSPGLIYEQYF | TGTGCCAGCAGCCCGGGGCTAATCTACGAGCAGTACTTC
NA | TRBJ1-2 | NA | TRBV19 | CASSAPYTGTDYGYTF | TGTGCCAGTAGTGCTCCTTACACCGGGACCGATTATGGCTACACCTTC
NA | TRBJ1-1 | NA | TRBV7-9 | CASSFRGRGSGNAEAFF | TGTGCCAGCAGCTTCCGGGGGCGGGGCAGTGGTAACGCTGAAGCTTTCTTT
NA | TRBJ2-4 | NA | TRBV6-5 | CASTGEGKNIQYF | TGTGCCAGCACCGGAGAAGGCAAAAACATTCAGTACTTC
NA | TRBJ1-5 | NA | TRBV5-6 | CASSFGTNQPQHF | TGTGCCAGCAGCTTTGGGACCAATCAGCCCCAGCATTTT
NA | TRBJ2-3 | NA | TRBV6-5 | CASSKPGSDTQYF | TGTGCCAGCAGTAAACCAGGGTCAGATACGCAGTATTTT
NA | TRBJ1-1 | NA | TRBV14 | CASSPQHTEAFF | TGTGCCAGCAGCCCCCAGCACACTGAAGCTTTCTTT
NA | TRBJ1-6 | NA | TRBV21-1 | CASSPIYGAGNSPLHF | TGTGCCAGCAGCCCCATATATGGGGCGGGTAATTCACCCCTCCACTTT
NA | TRBJ1-1 | NA | TRBV25-1 | CASSEENTEAFF | TGTGCCAGCAGTGAAGAGAACACTGAAGCTTTCTTT
NA | TRBJ1-6 | NA | TRBV30 | CAWSVSGGSPLHF | TGTGCCTGGAGTGTAAGCGGTGGTTCACCCCTCCACTTT
once | TRBJ1-2 | NA | TRBV19 | CASREKRDGYTF | TGTGCCAGTAGAGAAAAAAGGGATGGCTACACCTTC
NA | TRBJ2-1 | TRBD1 | TRBV7-8 | CASSLAAGGVNEQFF | TGTGCCAGCAGCTTGGCGGCAGGGGGCGTAAATGAGCAGTTCTTC
NA | TRBJ1-4 | NA | TRBV4-1 | CASSPGSRAREKLFF | TGCGCCAGCAGCCCGGGATCGAGGGCCAGAGAAAAACTGTTTTTT
NA | TRBJ1-2 | NA | TRBV5-6 | CASTIRGVKGYTF | TGTGCCAGCACCATTAGGGGGGTGAAGGGCTACACCTTC
NA | TRBJ1-2 | TRBD1 | TRBV3-1/TRBV3-2 | CASRGTGRNYGYTF | TGTGCCAGCAGGGGGACAGGGAGGAACTATGGCTACACCTTC
NA | TRBJ1-1 | NA | TRBV6-5 | CASSYGYSTEAFF | TGTGCCAGCAGTTACGGGTACTCCACTGAAGCTTTCTTT
NA | TRBJ1-1 | TRBD1 | TRBV19 | CASSIAITGGRAFF | TGTGCCAGTAGTATAGCGATTACAGGGGGACGCGCTTTCTTT
NA | TRBJ1-1 | TRBD1 | TRBV2 | CATHPGQAVLNTEAFF | TGTGCCACCCATCCGGGACAGGCGGTTTTGAACACTGAAGCTTTCTTT
NA | TRBJ2-1 | TRBD2 | TRBV7-6 | CASSFGSTSGGANEQFF | TGTGCCAGCAGCTTCGGTTCGACTAGCGGGGGGGCCAATGAGCAGTTCTTC
NA | TRBJ2-2 | NA | TRBV24-1 | CATSENTGELFF | TGTGCCACCAGTGAGAACACCGGGGAGCTGTTTTTT
NA | TRBJ1-2 | NA | TRBV25-1 | CASSDRTGQYGYTF | TGTGCCAGCAGTGATCGGACTGGCCAGTATGGCTACACCTTC
NA | TRBJ2-7 | NA | TRBV7-2 | CASSLAAHRTDEQYF | TGTGCCAGCAGCTTAGCGGCACACAGAACCGACGAGCAGTACTTC
NA | TRBJ1-4 | NA | TRBV19 | CASSIRQGNEKLFF | TGTGCCAGTAGTATCAGGCAAGGGAATGAAAAACTGTTTTTT